Below are 14 T cell receptor beta chains sequenced from a single sample in a study of blood T cell repertoires in COVID-19. Libraries were prepared by immunoSEQ multiplex PCR; TCRdb keeps only in-frame clonotypes and omits some of them. This table has hundreds of thousands of clones, roughly 87% appearing once. Material: PBMCs or T cells enriched from blood (not recorded which). These receptor sequences come from a woman aged 40 to 55 who had recovered from COVID-19.

The rearrangement joins TRBV4-2 to TRBJ1-4; 10 nucleotides align to TRBD1. This CDR3 region has 16 residues. Germline V gene sequence: CDR1 LGHNA, CDR2 YNFKEQ. V was pared by 1 base and J by 8 bases, with 7 bases of the junction left unmatched. This chain's CDR3 is CASSQGMDRGREKLFF. CDR3 DNA sequence: TGTGCCAGCAGCCAAGGCATGGACAGGGGGAGGGAAAAACTGTTTTTT.

A note on this clone: One end of the junction varies from germline; a read error may be responsible. The rearrangement uses TRBV6-2 or TRBV6-3 and TRBJ2-5; TRBD2 might be the D (5 bases). CDR1 and CDR2 (germline): MNHEY, SVGEGT. The CDR3 has 11 residues. This CDR3 reads CASSYGLAPDF. In nucleotides, the CDR3 is TGTGCCAGCAGTTACGGGCTAGCCCCGGACTTC.

This chain joins TRBV4-3 and TRBJ1-2, with a possible D match to TRBD1 (5 bases). This CDR3 comprises 14 residues. Germline V gene sequence: CDR1 LGHNA, CDR2 YSLEER. The germline V and J ends were trimmed by 1 base and 2 bases, with 8 bases remaining between them. Written as DNA, the CDR3 is TGCGCCAGCAGCCAAGGACAGAAGAACTATGGCTACACCTTC. This translates into CASSQGQKNYGYTF.

The rearrangement links TRBV7-3 to TRBJ2-1; possibly TRBD1 for D (6 bases). The CDR3 is made up of 15 amino acids. Germline assignment: CDR1 SGHTA and CDR2 FQGTGA. V gave up 3 bases and J gave up 1 base, with 10 bases separating them. The CDR3 DNA reads as TGTGCCAGCAGCTTGACAGGCGCGTCCTACAATGAGCAGTTCTTC. Its protein is CASSLTGASYNEQFF. Full variable domain (outside the CDR3, taken from reference TRBV7-3 and TRBJ2-1): GAGVSQTPSNKVTEKGKYVELRCDPISGHTALYWYRQSLGQGPEFLIYFQGTGAADDSGLPNDRFFAVRPEGSVSTLKIQRTERGDSAVYLCASSLTGASYNEQFFGPGTRLTVL.

J is TRBJ2-2 and V is TRBV7-2; a weak D match, TRBD2 (6 bases). CDR1 is SGHTA, CDR2 FQGNSA, per germline. The CDR3 has 17 residues. Trimming cost V 3 bases and J 0 bases, with 14 bases left between them. The CDR3: CASSFSTAGPNTGELFF. The CDR3 coding sequence is TGTGCCAGCAGCTTCTCCACAGCGGGTCCGAACACCGGGGAGCTGTTTTTT.

V is TRBV14 and J is TRBJ2-5; D gene unclear. The CDR3 runs to 15 residues. V lost 1 base to trimming and J lost 0 bases, with 9 bases between them. Germline assignment: CDR1 SGHDN and CDR2 FVKESK. The CDR3 DNA sequence: TGTGCCAGCAGCCAAGGTGGGCTTTACCAAGAGACCCAGTACTTC. This translates into CASSQGGLYQETQYF.

V gene TRBV6-1 combines with J gene TRBJ2-2; D uncertain. Looked up from germline, CDR1 is MNHNS and CDR2 is SASEGT. The CDR3 covers 16 residues. V was cut by 2 bases and J by 7 bases, with 17 bases left in between. In nucleotides, the CDR3 is TGTGCCAGCAGTGAACTCTACGCCAACCTTGGCGGGGAGCTGTTTTTT. This sequence encodes CASSELYANLGGELFF.

This rearrangement joins TRBV12-5 to TRBJ2-7, with 9 nucleotides matching TRBD1. The CDR3 extends over 17 amino acids. Looked up from germline, CDR1 is LGHNT and CDR2 is FRNRAP. Germline trimming cut 3 bases from V and 2 bases from J; bases unmatched to any gene: 11. The CDR3 spells CASGFDPGTGRTYEQYF. In DNA, the CDR3 is TGTGCTAGTGGTTTCGACCCCGGGACAGGGAGGACCTACGAGCAGTACTTC. The whole variable domain, remainder taken from reference TRBV12-5 and TRBJ2-7, is DARVTQTPRHKVTEMGQEVTMRCQPILGHNTVFWYRQTMMQGLELLAYFRNRAPLDDSGMPKDRFSAEMPDATLATLKIQPSEPRDSAVYFCASGFDPGTGRTYEQYFGPGTRLTVT.

This chain joins TRBV7-9 and TRBJ2-4, with TRBD1 matching 7 bases. V lost 1 base, J lost 6 bases, and 12 bases stayed unmatched. The germline CDR1 and CDR2 sequences are SEHNR and FQNEAQ (reference sequence). This CDR3 region has 17 residues. CDR3 sequence reads: CASSLVSVGQGVNIQYF. CDR3 nucleotide sequence: TGTGCCAGCAGCTTAGTGTCGGTGGGGCAGGGGGTAAACATTCAGTACTTC.

The chain recombines TRBV28 with TRBJ2-7; D gene uncertain. CDR1 MDHEN and CDR2 SYDVKM come from the germline V gene. Trimming cost V 8 bases and J 1 base, with 12 bases left between them. The CDR3 extends over 13 amino acids. CDR3 amino acids: CASERSFSYEQYF. DNA of the CDR3: TGTGCCAGCGAGAGGAGTTTTTCCTACGAGCAGTACTTC.

The chain carries TRBV7-8 and TRBJ2-7; 10 positions match TRBD2. This CDR3 has 15 residues. Germline loops: CDR1 SGHVS, CDR2 FQNEAQ. V lost 4 bases and J lost 1; bases outside the gene matches: 4. The CDR3 DNA reads TGTGCCAGCAGCTATACTAGCGGGGCGTCCTACGAGCAGTACTTC. This gives the protein CASSYTSGASYEQYF.

This chain joins TRBV6-1 and TRBJ2-1; D is possibly TRBD2 (5 bases). The germline CDR1 and CDR2 sequences are MNHNS and SASEGT. The V and J ends lost 4 bases and 0 bases respectively, with 19 bases between them. The CDR3 length is 18 residues. CDR3 DNA sequence: TGTGCCAGCAGTGTTGGATTTTTACTCACTAGCTCCTACAATGAGCAGTTCTTC. Translated, it gives CASSVGFLLTSSYNEQFF.

The gene calls are TRBV3-1 (or the pseudogene TRBV3-2) and TRBJ2-3, with TRBD1 matching over 9 bases. With 3 bases clipped from V and 6 bases from J, the junction kept 13 bases outside the gene matches. This CDR3 has 17 amino acids. CDR1 and CDR2 (germline): LGHDT, YNNKEL (reference sequence). The CDR3 sequence: CASSQETGTGYLDTQYF. The CDR3 nucleotides are TGTGCCAGCAGCCAGGAGACCGGGACAGGGTACTTGGATACGCAGTATTTT.

The chain combines TRBV30 with TRBJ1-2; 8 bases align to TRBD1. After removal of 1 base from V and 14 bases from J, the junction contained 6 bases not matched to a gene. This CDR3 region has 11 residues. The V gene's germline CDR1 is GTSNPN and CDR2 SVGIG (reference sequence). The chain's CDR3 is CAWSGQGFQTF. As DNA, the CDR3 is TGTGCCTGGAGTGGACAGGGGTTTCAAACCTTC.